These 6 T cell receptor beta chains came from one sample sequenced in a study of blood T cell repertoires in COVID-19. Profiled with immunoSEQ multiplex PCR; TCRdb holds only in-frame clones, not every one. This sample yields about 160,000 clones, of which 75% to 85% are seen a single time; roughly 6% belongs to the top ten. Sequencing used PBMCs or T cells enriched from blood (not recorded which). The receptors originated from a middle-aged man who had recovered from COVID-19.

The gene calls are TRBV6-5 and TRBJ1-2, with D possibly matching TRBD1 (5 bases). This CDR3 region has 12 residues. Germline V lookup: CDR1 MNHEY, CDR2 SVGAGI. The V end lost 0 bases, the J end lost 8 bases, and 7 bases lay between the germline ends. The chain's CDR3 is CASSYSEGGYTF. CDR3 in DNA: TGTGCCAGCAGTTACTCGGAGGGGGGCTACACCTTC.

V is TRBV20-1 and J is TRBJ1-4; D is possibly TRBD1 (5 bases). V was cut by 3 bases and J by 3 bases, with 23 bases left in between. Germline loops: CDR1 DFQATT, CDR2 SNEGSKA (reference sequence). The CDR3 runs to 18 residues. The DNA for the CDR3 is TGCAGTGCTAGTCGCCGAATCACCTCCACAGGCGCTAATGAAAAACTGTTTTTT. Translating it yields CSASRRITSTGANEKLFF.

This clone was picked up many times. The V gene is TRBV7-6, the J gene TRBJ1-2; D is undetermined. The V gene lost 0 bases and the J gene lost 7 bases, with 12 bases spanning the gap. CDR3 length equals 14 residues. Per germline, CDR1 SGHVS and CDR2 FNYEAQ. CDR3 coding DNA: TGTGCCAGCAGCTTAGCCGTCGGTGAACGTGGCTACACCTTC. This sequence encodes CASSLAVGERGYTF.

The rearrangement links TRBV11-2 to TRBJ2-5; D perhaps matches TRBD2 (5 bases). V lost 0 bases and J 7 bases, leaving 9 bases between the germline ends. This CDR3 contains 13 residues. Germline loops: CDR1 SGHAT, CDR2 FQNNGV. Here the CDR3 reads CASSLERAGTQYF. The CDR3 region has the DNA TGTGCCAGCAGCTTAGAGCGGGCCGGGACCCAGTACTTC.

Only a few counts were recorded for this clone. The J gene is TRBJ1-5, the V gene TRBV4-1; TRBD1 matches at 8 bases. This CDR3 region has 14 residues. The trim removed 5 bases at V and 5 bases at J, leaving 5 bases unmatched. Per germline, CDR1 MGHRA and CDR2 YSYEKL. CDR3 nucleotides: TGCGCCAGCAGCTACGACAGGGGCGATCAGCCCCAGCATTTT. As protein: CASSYDRGDQPQHF.

The V and J genes are TRBV3-1 (or the pseudogene TRBV3-2) and TRBJ2-2; D might be TRBD2 (6 bases). The CDR3 is 14 residues long. Germline CDR1 is LGHDT and CDR2 is YNNKEL (reference sequence). The chain's CDR3 is CATGGAASTGELFF. The CDR3 DNA sequence: TGTGCTACCGGAGGGGCAGCTAGCACCGGGGAGCTGTTTTTT.